This entry describes one T cell receptor (beta chain). The antigen this receptor binds is unknown. Base qualities were left out, and no much larger clone turns up one base away. Patients with autoimmune disease history or receiving systemic immunosuppression were excluded from the trial. Peripheral blood for TCR sequencing was collected from all dose cohorts at baseline, on cycle 4 day 1, and on cycle 7 day 1. The samples were taken from a phase I, first-in-human, multicenter, open-label dose-escalation trial of ivuxolimab. The trial enrolled adults with locally advanced or metastatic head and neck squamous cell, hepatocellular, melanoma or renal cell carcinoma. CD4+ and CD8+ T cells were sorted separately from peripheral blood before TCR sequencing. This sample is part of a study of OX40 agonist ivuxolimab in advanced cancers. For the study in its entirety: Ivuxolimab was a fully human IgG2 agonistic monoclonal antibody targeting the costimulatory receptor OX40 (CD134). Partial responses occurred in three dose-escalation patients: two with cutaneous melanoma and one with hepatocellular carcinoma. A male proportion of 82.7% and a mean age of 60 years, ranging from roughly 23 to 90, were recorded for the dose-escalation cohort. Among the approximately 54 dose-escalation patients, some 19 had hepatocellular carcinoma, around 15 melanoma, 9 renal cell carcinoma and 9 head and neck cancer. The paper reports the monotherapy dose-escalation portion (N = 52 patients) of the phase I ivuxolimab trial. Prior anti-PD-1, anti-PD-L1 or anti-CTLA-4 therapy was permitted, and approximately 40% of dose-escalation patients had received checkpoint inhibitors. Peripheral TCRbeta sequencing was intended to test whether TCR sequence diversity was altered and clonal T-cell expansion was caused by ivuxolimab. Intravenous ivuxolimab was administered to patients every 2 weeks at six dose levels: 0.01, 0.1, 0.3, 1.5, 3 and 10 mg/kg.

Genomic DNA was isolated from the sorted cells so that the TCRbeta CDR3 region could be sequenced. The immunoSEQ Assay was used for sequencing of TCRbeta CDR3 regions. Held by TCRdb, this immuneACCESS table contains in-frame sequences only and omits some clones. Under half of the omission traces to an unresolved V gene where checked; the cause of the rest is unknown. The sample profile shows approximately 70,000 clones; about 88% of them were found once. In total, the top ten clones hold 17% of the sample. The research as a whole found: Partial responders in the 0.1-3.0 mg/kg groups had among the lowest normalized peripheral clonal expansion, especially among CD8+ T cells. At doses from 0.1 to 3.0 mg/kg, clonal expansion was seen in both CD4+ and CD8+ blood T cells between baseline and week 6. After ivuxolimab, CD8+ T cells had more expanded clones than CD4+ T cells on average. The antigen specificity of the clonally expanded peripheral T cells was not determined. Low levels of normalized T-cell clonal expansion were also shown by some nonresponding patients.

The receptor comes from an adult with an advanced solid tumor such as melanoma, head and neck, liver or kidney cancer. This material consisted of CD4+ or CD8+ T cells sorted from blood, taken in a trial of the OX40 agonist ivuxolimab.

CDR3 region: CASSLGSVNEQFF. DNA sequence: TGTGCCAGCAGCTTAGGGTCCGTCAATGAGCAGTTCTTC. The rearranged segments are TRBV11-1 and TRBJ2-1; the D gene is unclear. CDR1 and CDR2, per the germline V gene (reference sequence), are SGHAT and FQDESV. The V end loses 1 base and the J end loses 6 bases, and a stretch of 7 bases separates them. The CDR3 has 13 amino acids, counting the end cysteine and phenylalanine. The read is trimmed to its CDR3 DNA, 39 bases read in frame from base 1.